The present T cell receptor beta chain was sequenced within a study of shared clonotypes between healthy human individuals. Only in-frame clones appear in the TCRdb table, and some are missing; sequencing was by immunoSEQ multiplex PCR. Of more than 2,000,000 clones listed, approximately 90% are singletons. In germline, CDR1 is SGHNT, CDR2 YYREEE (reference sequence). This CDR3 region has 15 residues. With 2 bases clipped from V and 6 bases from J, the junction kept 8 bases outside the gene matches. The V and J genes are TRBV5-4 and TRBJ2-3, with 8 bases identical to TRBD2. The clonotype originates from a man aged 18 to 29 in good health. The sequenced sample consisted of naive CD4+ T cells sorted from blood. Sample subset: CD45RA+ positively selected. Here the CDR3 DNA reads TGTGCCAGCAGCTTTCCCGGGAGGGGGGAGGATACGCAGTATTTT. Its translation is CASSFPGRGEDTQYF. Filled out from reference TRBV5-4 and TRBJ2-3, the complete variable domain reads ETGVTQSPTHLIKTRGQQVTLRCSSQSGHNTVSWYQQALGQGPQFIFQYYREEENGRGNFPPRFSGLQFPNYSSELNVNALELDDSALYLCASSFPGRGEDTQYFGPGTRLTVL.